This T cell receptor beta chain was obtained from a study of blood T cell repertoires in COVID-19. Study background: Sources were T cells, B-cell-depleted T cells, or PBMCs; the material itself was cDNA or gDNA.

J gave up 8 bases and V 4 bases, and 16 bases lay outside the gene matches. In germline, CDR1 is MDHEN, CDR2 SYDVKM. CDR3 length: 16 residues. The repertoire was sequenced with immunoSEQ multiplex PCR; TCRdb's copy has only in-frame clones and lacks some. The repertoire holds around 97,000 clones, roughly 84% seen once, with approximately 6.2% in the top ten. This clone was found a few times. V usage is TRBV28 and J usage is TRBJ1-2; 7 bases map to TRBD1. Sequenced: peripheral blood. The clonotype comes from a human donor in a cohort sampled during active COVID-19. As DNA, the CDR3 is TGTGCCAGCAGTTCCAGCCTCGAGGAGGGGGCGCGAGGCTACACCTTC. Residues: CASSSSLEEGARGYTF.